Presented here are 29 T cell receptor beta chains from one specimen sequenced in a study of blood T cell repertoires in COVID-19. Sequenced by immunoSEQ multiplex PCR; TCRdb stores in-frame clones only, minus some. The top ten hold roughly 3.6% of the sample, which has roughly 390,000 clones, around 85% seen once. Sequenced input: peripheral blood. These receptor sequences come from a woman younger than 35 with acute or convalescent COVID-19.

The V gene is TRBV4-2, the J gene TRBJ2-7; D gene unclear. Trimming left V 0 bases short and J 3 bases short, with 6 bases between. Germline V CDR1 and CDR2: LGHNA, YNFKEQ. There are 13 residues in the CDR3. CDR3 sequence (DNA): TGTGCCAGCAGCCAAGAAGTCGGCTACGAGCAGTACTTC. Protein: CASSQEVGYEQYF.

This rearrangement joins TRBV28 to TRBJ2-7; TRBD1 aligns across 9 bases. Germline V CDR1 and CDR2: MDHEN, SYDVKM. The ends lost 7 bases at V and 4 bases at J; junction bases unmatched: 11. The CDR3 totals 15 residues. The CDR3 coding sequence is TGTGCCAGCATGGACCGGGACAGGGAGCGGTACGAGCAGTACTTC. Amino acids: CASMDRDRERYEQYF.

The J gene is TRBJ1-2, the V gene TRBV7-2, with D perhaps TRBD1 (5 bases). Trimming took 5 bases from V and 4 from J, leaving 14 bases between them. Germline V gives CDR1 SGHTA, CDR2 FQGNSA. The CDR3 has 14 residues. CDR3 in DNA: TGTGCCAGCAGCCTGGGACTTGGGATCTATGGCTACACCTTC. It encodes CASSLGLGIYGYTF. Together with reference TRBV7-2 and TRBJ1-2, the CDR3 gives the full variable domain: GAGVSQSPSNKVTEKGKDVELRCDPISGHTALYWYRQSLGQGLEFLIYFQGNSAPDKSGLPSDRFSAERTGGSVSTLTIQRTQQEDSAVYLCASSLGLGIYGYTFGSGTRLTVV.

The V call is TRBV10-3, the J call TRBJ2-5; TRBD1 matches at 9 bases. The trim removed 9 bases at V and 0 bases at J, leaving 8 bases unmatched. Germline assignment: CDR1 ENHRY and CDR2 SYGVKD. There are 15 residues in the CDR3. The CDR3 region has the DNA TGTGCCATTAGAACCGGGACAGGGAACCAAGAGACCCAGTACTTC. Its translation: CAIRTGTGNQETQYF.

This chain joins TRBV5-4 and TRBJ2-1; unclear D gene. CDR1 SGHNT and CDR2 YYREEE come from the germline V gene (reference sequence). This CDR3 has 14 residues. V dropped 1 base and J dropped 9 bases, with 14 bases sitting between them. Here the CDR3 DNA reads TGTGCCAGCAGCTTGACCCCAGGCGCGAGTGAGCAGTTCTTC. Translated, it gives CASSLTPGASEQFF.

The gene calls are TRBV19 and TRBJ2-7, with D perhaps matching TRBD1 (5 bases). CDR1 LNHDA and CDR2 SQIVND come from the germline V gene (reference sequence). V was clipped by 5 bases and J by 0 bases, with 11 bases between them. The CDR3 is made up of 14 amino acids. CDR3 sequence (DNA): TGTGCCAGTAGTCCAAGACAGAGCTCCTACGAGCAGTACTTC. This codes for CASSPRQSSYEQYF.

The V and J genes are TRBV5-1 and TRBJ2-1; 9 nucleotides match TRBD1. The J segment lost 8 bases and the V segment lost 4 bases, leaving 7 bases of the junction unmatched. The V gene's germline CDR1 is SGHRS and CDR2 YFSETQ. The CDR3 is made up of 14 amino acids. CDR3 in DNA: TGCGCCAGCAGCCGTCAGGGACAGGGCGATGAGCAGTTCTTC. This translates into CASSRQGQGDEQFF.

A few counts support this clone. The chain links TRBV5-1 to TRBJ2-1, with 9 bases aligning to TRBD2. This CDR3 is 15 amino acids long. Germline CDR1 reads SGHRS; CDR2 reads YFSETQ. V shed 0 bases and J 6 bases; nucleotides not matched to a gene: 4. The CDR3 loop is CASSLVTSGGNEQFF. The CDR3 region has the DNA TGCGCCAGCAGCTTGGTGACTAGCGGAGGCAATGAGCAGTTCTTC.

This chain links TRBV7-2 with TRBJ1-5, with no clear D. Germline loops: CDR1 SGHTA, CDR2 FQGNSA. The CDR3 loop spans 13 amino acids. Trimming removed 7 bases from V and 7 bases from J, with 14 bases in between. The DNA of the CDR3 is TGTGCCAGCACCCAAGGTGAGGGACAGCCCCAGCATTTT. The encoded protein is CASTQGEGQPQHF.

This rearrangement joins TRBV27 to TRBJ1-4, with 8 positions matching TRBD1. V shed 6 bases, J shed 8 bases, and the junction held 8 bases outside the gene matches. The V gene's germline CDR1 is MNHEY and CDR2 SMNVEV (reference sequence). This CDR3 spans 14 amino acids. Written as DNA, the CDR3 is TGTGCCAGCAGCAGGACAGGGAGGAACGAAAAACTGTTTTTT. Translation gives CASSRTGRNEKLFF.

The chain is built from TRBV3-1 (or the pseudogene TRBV3-2) and TRBJ2-3; TRBD2 agrees at 12 bases. Germline assignment: CDR1 LGHDT and CDR2 YNNKEL (reference sequence). With V trimmed by 1 base and J by 5 bases, 4 bases remained unmatched. This CDR3 spans 16 amino acids. The CDR3 here is CASSQALAGGLDTQYF. As DNA, the CDR3 is TGTGCCAGCAGCCAAGCGCTAGCGGGAGGGTTAGATACGCAGTATTTT.

This sequence joins TRBV18 and TRBJ2-2, with D maybe TRBD1 (6 bases). Trimming cost V 4 bases and J 7 bases, with 7 bases left between them. The germline V gene has CDR1 KGHSH and CDR2 LQKENI. The CDR3 runs to 12 residues. The CDR3 is CASSQGHGELFF. CDR3 coding DNA: TGTGCCAGCTCACAGGGACACGGGGAGCTGTTTTTT.

This chain connects TRBV5-1 to TRBJ2-3; 7 nucleotides match TRBD2. Losses at the gene ends were 4 bases for V and 3 bases for J; bases not matched to a gene: 11. CDR3 length: 16 amino acids. CDR1 and CDR2 from the germline V gene are SGHRS and YFSETQ. Here the CDR3 DNA reads TGCGCCAGCAGCCCTTCAGGGAGCGGGGATACAGATACGCAGTATTTT. Amino acid sequence: CASSPSGSGDTDTQYF.

V gene TRBV6-2 or TRBV6-3 combines with J gene TRBJ2-1, with 9 bases identical to TRBD2. The germline CDR1 and CDR2 sequences are MNHEY and SVGEGT. This CDR3 has 16 amino acids. The V gene end was trimmed by 6 bases and the J gene end by 0 bases; junction bases not matched to a gene: 6. CDR3 region: CASSPRLAASYNEQFF. The CDR3, as DNA: TGTGCCAGCAGCCCTAGACTAGCGGCCTCCTACAATGAGCAGTTCTTC.

This rearrangement joins TRBV6-5 to TRBJ1-1; 10 bases line up with TRBD1. The CDR3 spans 14 residues. Germline V gene lookup returns CDR1 MNHEY and CDR2 SVGAGI. Unmatched junction bases numbered 1, after V lost 5 bases and J lost 1 base. Written as DNA, the CDR3 is TGTGCCAGCAGTCGGGACAGGGGGAACACTGAAGCTTTCTTT. It encodes CASSRDRGNTEAFF.

This clone has a single count. The V call is TRBV24-1, the J call TRBJ2-5; D is ambiguous. V was shortened by 0 bases and J by 1 base, with 17 bases between the two germline ends. This CDR3 spans 18 amino acids. Germline V lookup: CDR1 KGHDR, CDR2 SFDVKD. CDR3 region: CATSDLPQTRPLQETQYF. CDR3 nucleotides: TGTGCCACCAGTGATTTGCCCCAGACACGACCCCTCCAAGAGACCCAGTACTTC.

Concerning this clone itself: The same CDR3 also results from other DNA sequences found in this sample. The CDR3 protein is CASSPLTLAGGRETQYF. CDR3 sequence (DNA): TGTGCCAGCAGCCCCCTAACTCTAGCGGGGGGGCGTGAGACCCAGTACTTC. The chain is built from TRBV4-2 and TRBJ2-5; 12 nucleotides agree with TRBD2. This CDR3 is 17 amino acids long. The germline CDR1 and CDR2 sequences are LGHNA and YNFKEQ. J lost 5 bases, V lost 4 bases, and 11 bases had no gene match.

The chain has TRBV12-3 or TRBV12-4 and TRBJ2-2, with D tentatively TRBD2 (6 bases). The germline V and J ends were trimmed by 7 bases and 5 bases, with 11 bases remaining between them. This CDR3 comprises 13 residues. CDR3 DNA: TGTGCCAGCACCTCAGGGAGGACCGGGGAGCTGTTTTTT. It specifies CASTSGRTGELFF.

V gene TRBV30 combines with J gene TRBJ2-1; TRBD1 agrees at 8 bases. Germline CDR1 is GTSNPN and CDR2 is SVGIG (reference sequence). The CDR3 has 13 residues. Unmatched junction bases numbered 3, after V lost 2 bases and J lost 6 bases. Here the CDR3 reads CAWSLTGGNEQFF. CDR3 DNA: TGTGCCTGGAGTCTTACAGGGGGCAATGAGCAGTTCTTC.

The chain has TRBV19 and TRBJ2-1, with 10 nucleotides matching TRBD2. Trimming took 5 bases from V and 9 from J; bases not matched to a gene: 16. Per the germline V gene, CDR1 is LNHDA and CDR2 is SQIVND (reference sequence). There are 17 residues in the CDR3. The CDR3 sequence is CASSATSGTHHGGEQFF. The CDR3 DNA reads as TGTGCCAGTAGTGCAACTAGCGGGACTCACCATGGGGGTGAGCAGTTCTTC.

This rearrangement joins TRBV27 to TRBJ1-2, with D perhaps matching TRBD1 (6 bases). This CDR3 is 15 amino acids long. CDR1 and CDR2 from the germline V gene are MNHEY and SMNVEV (reference sequence). The ends were cut back, 0 bases at V and 0 bases at J, with 8 bases in the middle. CDR3 nucleotide sequence: TGTGCCAGCAGTTTATCCCCAGGGGCTAACTATGGCTACACCTTC. It translates to CASSLSPGANYGYTF.

This sequence joins TRBV9 and TRBJ2-2; D may be TRBD1 (5 bases). Germline CDR1 SGDLS, CDR2 YYNGEE. The ends were cut back, 0 bases at V and 4 bases at J, with 10 bases in the middle. CDR3 size: 15 residues. CDR3 coding DNA: TGTGCCAGCAGCGTAGAAGGACACTCCACCGGGGAGCTGTTTTTT. This encodes CASSVEGHSTGELFF.

The chain employs TRBV19 and TRBJ1-5, with 8 bases that match TRBD1. This CDR3 has 17 residues. Germline values: CDR1 LNHDA, CDR2 SQIVND (reference sequence). V lost 4 bases and J lost 0; bases outside the gene matches: 8. CDR3 sequence: CASSRKTGVNSNQPQHF. The CDR3 DNA reads TGTGCCAGTAGTAGGAAGACAGGGGTCAATAGCAATCAGCCCCAGCATTTT.

The chain uses TRBV3-1 (or the pseudogene TRBV3-2) and TRBJ1-3; D is perhaps TRBD1 (5 bases). The germline V gene has CDR1 LGHDT and CDR2 YNNKEL (reference sequence). The CDR3 length is 15 residues. The V and J ends lost 4 bases and 3 bases respectively, with 13 bases between them. The CDR3 nucleotides read TGTGCCAGCAGCCCAGGGATGTTATTTGGAAACACCATATATTTT. Its translation: CASSPGMLFGNTIYF.

The chain employs TRBV3-1 (or the pseudogene TRBV3-2) and TRBJ2-7; weak D call: TRBD2 (6 bases). CDR1 LGHDT and CDR2 YNNKEL come from the germline V gene (reference sequence). V was cut by 1 base and J by 7 bases, with 17 bases left in between. CDR3 length equals 15 residues. CDR3 in DNA: TGTGCCAGCAGCCAAGGGTGGCTCGCGGAGGGGGAGCAGTACTTC. Translating gives CASSQGWLAEGEQYF.

The sample holds one count of this clone. In nucleotides, the CDR3 is TGTGCCAGCACCCTGGGGGGGGCCACCGGGGAGCTGTTTTTT. Translation gives CASTLGGATGELFF. This rearrangement joins TRBV3-1 (or the pseudogene TRBV3-2) to TRBJ2-2, with D possibly being TRBD2 (7 bases). Looked up from germline, CDR1 is LGHDT and CDR2 is YNNKEL (reference sequence). Between the trimmed V and J ends, which lost 7 bases and 4 bases, there was a span of 13 bases. CDR3 size: 14 residues.

The chain couples TRBV7-2 to TRBJ2-7, with 10 nucleotides matching TRBD2. J was trimmed by 6 bases and V by 2 bases; bases with no gene match: 10. Germline CDR1 is SGHTA and CDR2 is FQGNSA. This CDR3 is 16 amino acids long. This chain's CDR3 is CASSLLAGVPGREQYF. The CDR3 nucleotides read TGTGCCAGCAGCTTACTAGCGGGGGTTCCAGGGCGCGAGCAGTACTTC.

The rearrangement joins TRBV9 to TRBJ2-2; the D gene is possibly TRBD1 (8 bases). CDR3 length: 16 amino acids. V gave up 0 bases and J gave up 6 bases, with 15 bases separating them. Looked up from germline, CDR1 is SGDLS and CDR2 is YYNGEE. CDR3 sequence: CASSVEWTGRAGELFF. CDR3 bases: TGTGCCAGCAGCGTAGAGTGGACAGGGAGGGCCGGGGAGCTGTTTTTT. Combining the CDR3 with reference TRBV9 and TRBJ2-2 gives the whole variable domain DSGVTQTPKHLITATGQRVTLRCSPRSGDLSVYWYQQSLDQGLQFLIQYYNGEERAKGNILERFSAQQFPDLHSELNLSSLELGDSALYFCASSVEWTGRAGELFFGEGSRLTVL.

The chain is built from TRBV28 and TRBJ2-1; 13 bases fit TRBD2. This CDR3 has 17 residues. Germline lookup yields CDR1 MDHEN and CDR2 SYDVKM. V shed 6 bases and J 6 bases; nucleotides not matched to a gene: 11. The CDR3 nucleotides read TGTGCCAGCAGCCTTAACACCGGGACTAGCGGGACCAATGAGCAGTTCTTC. Its translation: CASSLNTGTSGTNEQFF. The whole variable domain, filled in from reference TRBV28 and TRBJ2-1, reads DVKVTQSSRYLVKRTGEKVFLECVQDMDHENMFWYRQDPGLGLRLIYFSYDVKMKEKGDIPEGYSVSREKKERFSLILESASTNQTSMYLCASSLNTGTSGTNEQFFGPGTRLTVL.